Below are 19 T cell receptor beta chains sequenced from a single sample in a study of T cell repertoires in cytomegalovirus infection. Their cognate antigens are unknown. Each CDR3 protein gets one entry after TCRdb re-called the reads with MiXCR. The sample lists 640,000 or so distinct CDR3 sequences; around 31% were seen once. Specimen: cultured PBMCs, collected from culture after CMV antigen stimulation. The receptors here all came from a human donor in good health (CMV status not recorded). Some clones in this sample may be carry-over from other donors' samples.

The DNA for the CDR3 is TGTGCCAGCAGCTTAGCGGGAGAAAACAATGAGCAGTTCTTC. It is translated as CASSLAGENNEQFF. The chain combines TRBV7-8 with TRBJ2-1, with a possible D match to TRBD2 (5 bases). The CDR3 is 14 amino acids. Germline assignment: CDR1 SGHVS and CDR2 FQNEAQ. V was clipped by 0 bases and J by 5 bases, with 8 bases between them.

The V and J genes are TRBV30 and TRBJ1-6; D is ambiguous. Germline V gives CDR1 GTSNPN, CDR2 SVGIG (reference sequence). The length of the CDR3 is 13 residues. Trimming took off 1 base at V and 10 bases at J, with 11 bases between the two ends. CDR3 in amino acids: CAWSGLGVSPLHF. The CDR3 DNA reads TGTGCCTGGAGTGGTCTGGGTGTCTCACCCCTCCACTTT.

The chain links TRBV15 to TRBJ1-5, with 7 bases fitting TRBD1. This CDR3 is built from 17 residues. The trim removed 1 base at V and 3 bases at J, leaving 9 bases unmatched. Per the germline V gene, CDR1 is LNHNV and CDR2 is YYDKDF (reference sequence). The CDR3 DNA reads TGTGCCACCAGCAGAGTGGTGAGGGGGACAGACAATCAGCCCCAGCATTTT. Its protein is CATSRVVRGTDNQPQHF.

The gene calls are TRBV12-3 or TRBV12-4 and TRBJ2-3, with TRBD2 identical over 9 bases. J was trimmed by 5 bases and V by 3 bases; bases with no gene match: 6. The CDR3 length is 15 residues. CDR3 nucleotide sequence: TGTGCCAGCAGTTTGTTGCGGGGGGGCTTAGATACGCAGTATTTT. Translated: CASSLLRGGLDTQYF.

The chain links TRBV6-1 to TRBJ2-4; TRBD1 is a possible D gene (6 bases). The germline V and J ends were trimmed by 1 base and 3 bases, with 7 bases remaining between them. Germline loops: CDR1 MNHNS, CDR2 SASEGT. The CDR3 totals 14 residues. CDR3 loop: CASSEEQGKNIQYF. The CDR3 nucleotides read TGTGCCAGCAGTGAAGAACAGGGCAAAAACATTCAGTACTTC.

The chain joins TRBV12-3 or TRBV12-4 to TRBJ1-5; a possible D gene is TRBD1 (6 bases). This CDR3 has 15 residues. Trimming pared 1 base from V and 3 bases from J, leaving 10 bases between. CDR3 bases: TGTGCCAGCAGTTTAGGGGGGCCTCACAATCAGCCCCAGCATTTT. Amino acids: CASSLGGPHNQPQHF.

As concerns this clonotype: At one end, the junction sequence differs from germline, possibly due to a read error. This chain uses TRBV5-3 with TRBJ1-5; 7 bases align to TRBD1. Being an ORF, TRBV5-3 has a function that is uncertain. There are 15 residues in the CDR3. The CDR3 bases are TGTGCCAGCAGCTGGGACGGACAGGCCTGGAAGCCCCAGCATTTT. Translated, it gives CASSWDGQAWKPQHF.

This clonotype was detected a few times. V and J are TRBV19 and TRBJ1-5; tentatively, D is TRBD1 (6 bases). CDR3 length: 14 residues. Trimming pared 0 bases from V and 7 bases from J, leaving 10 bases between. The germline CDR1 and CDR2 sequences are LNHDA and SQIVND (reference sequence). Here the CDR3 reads CASSIDGTRQPQHF. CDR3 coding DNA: TGTGCCAGTAGTATAGATGGGACAAGGCAGCCCCAGCATTTT.

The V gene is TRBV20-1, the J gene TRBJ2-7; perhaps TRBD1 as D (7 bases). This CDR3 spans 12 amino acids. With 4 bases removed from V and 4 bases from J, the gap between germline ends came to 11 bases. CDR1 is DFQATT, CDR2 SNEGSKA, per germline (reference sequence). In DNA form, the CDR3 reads TGCAGTGCTAACAGGGGAGGATACGAGCAGTACTTC. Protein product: CSANRGGYEQYF.

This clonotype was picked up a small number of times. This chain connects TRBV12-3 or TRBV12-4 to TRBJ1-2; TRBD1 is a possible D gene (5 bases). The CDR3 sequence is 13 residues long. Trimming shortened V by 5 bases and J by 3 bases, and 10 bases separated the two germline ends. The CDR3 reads CASSRQYDYGYTF. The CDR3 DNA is TGTGCCAGCAGTCGACAGTACGACTATGGCTACACCTTC.

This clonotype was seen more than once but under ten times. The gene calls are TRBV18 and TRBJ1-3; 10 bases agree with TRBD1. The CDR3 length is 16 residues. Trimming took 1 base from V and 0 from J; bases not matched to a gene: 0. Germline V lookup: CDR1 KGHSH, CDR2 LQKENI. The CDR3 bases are TGTGCCAGCTCACCACGGGACAGGGGCTCTGGAAACACCATATATTTT. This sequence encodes CASSPRDRGSGNTIYF.

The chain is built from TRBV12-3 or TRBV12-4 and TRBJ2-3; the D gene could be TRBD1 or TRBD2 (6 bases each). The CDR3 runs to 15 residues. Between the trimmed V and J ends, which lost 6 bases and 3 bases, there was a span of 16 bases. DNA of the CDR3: TGTGCCAGCAGCCGTCGGGGGCCGACAACAGATACGCAGTATTTT. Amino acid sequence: CASSRRGPTTDTQYF.

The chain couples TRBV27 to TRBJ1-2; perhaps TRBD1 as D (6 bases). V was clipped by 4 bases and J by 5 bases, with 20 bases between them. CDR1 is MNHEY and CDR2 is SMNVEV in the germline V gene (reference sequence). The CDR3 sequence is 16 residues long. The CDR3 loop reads CASSSNEGGYKYGYTF. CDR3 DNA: TGTGCCAGCAGTTCCAATGAAGGGGGATATAAGTATGGCTACACCTTC.

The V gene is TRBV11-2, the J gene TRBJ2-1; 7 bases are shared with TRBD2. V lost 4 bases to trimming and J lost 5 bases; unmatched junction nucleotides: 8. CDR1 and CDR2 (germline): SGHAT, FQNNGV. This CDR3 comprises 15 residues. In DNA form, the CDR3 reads TGTGCCAGCAGCTCGCTAGCGGACGAAAACAATGAGCAGTTCTTC. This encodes CASSSLADENNEQFF.

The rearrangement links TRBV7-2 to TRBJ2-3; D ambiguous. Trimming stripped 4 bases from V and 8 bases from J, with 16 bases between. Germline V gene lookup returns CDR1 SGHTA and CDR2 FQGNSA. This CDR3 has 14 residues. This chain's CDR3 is CASSSRTRHLTQYF. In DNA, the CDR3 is TGTGCCAGCAGCTCCCGCACCAGGCACCTTACGCAGTATTTT.

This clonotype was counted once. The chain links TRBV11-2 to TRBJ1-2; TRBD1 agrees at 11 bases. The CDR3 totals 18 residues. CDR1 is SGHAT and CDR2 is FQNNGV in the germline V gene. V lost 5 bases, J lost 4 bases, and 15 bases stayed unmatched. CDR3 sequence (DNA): TGTGCCAGCAGCCCAAGGACAGGGGGCGACCTGCTAGGCTATGGCTACACCTTC. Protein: CASSPRTGGDLLGYGYTF.

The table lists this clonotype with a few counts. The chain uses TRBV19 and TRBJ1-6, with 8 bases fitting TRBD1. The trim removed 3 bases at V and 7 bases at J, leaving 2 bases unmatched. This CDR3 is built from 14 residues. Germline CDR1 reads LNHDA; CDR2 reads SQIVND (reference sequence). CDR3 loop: CASSIGTGNSPLHF. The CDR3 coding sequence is TGTGCCAGTAGTATCGGGACAGGAAATTCACCCCTCCACTTT.

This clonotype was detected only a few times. In nucleotides, the CDR3 is TGTGCCAGCAGTGAAGAACAGTTCCAATACTATGGCTACACCTTC. The encoded protein is CASSEEQFQYYGYTF. This chain connects TRBV2 to TRBJ1-2; D ambiguous. Germline V gene sequence: CDR1 SNHLY, CDR2 FYNNEI. CDR3 length: 15 amino acids. Trimming pared 1 base from V and 3 bases from J, leaving 12 bases between.

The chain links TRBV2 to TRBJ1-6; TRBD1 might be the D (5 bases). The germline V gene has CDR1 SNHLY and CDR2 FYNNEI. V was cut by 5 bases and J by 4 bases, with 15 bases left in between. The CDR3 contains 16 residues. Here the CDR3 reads CASSLRQPLYNSPLHF. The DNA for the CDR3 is TGTGCCAGCAGTTTACGACAGCCGCTGTATAATTCACCCCTCCACTTT.